This TCR beta chain was retrieved from a study of cytomegalovirus exposure and HLA in healthy donors. The CDR3 sequence is 17 residues long. The ends were cut back, 0 bases at V and 3 bases at J, with 18 bases in the middle. Germline V gene sequence: CDR1 SEHNR, CDR2 FQNEAQ (reference sequence). This clone was detected only a few times. As yet, its antigen is unknown. Primers included in the PCR were 60 Vbeta and 13 Jbeta primers. The assay was immunoSEQ multiplex PCR, and TCRdb's table has in-frame clones only and misses some. The sample shows under 150,000 clones, 75% to 80% of them seen only once. Notes on the study in general: Associated with cytomegalovirus, according to the listing, were about 160 TCR beta chains. Later analysis demonstrated an association between a missense DCLRE1C variant and TCR beta V- and J-gene trimming. The study found most TCR sequences rare, yet found some public TCRs in many donors. TCR beta chains associated with HLA were, in a later analysis, more clonally expanded than equally common others.

Input material: PBMCs. The chain has TRBV7-9 and TRBJ2-7; TRBD2 might be the D (6 bases). This TCR was recovered from a woman aged 40 to 49 in good health and CMV-seropositive. The CDR3: CASSLARRPTGSYEQYF. CDR3 in DNA: TGTGCCAGCAGCTTAGCGAGGAGACCGACCGGGAGCTACGAGCAGTACTTC. The variable domain in full, with the rest retrieved from reference TRBV7-9 and TRBJ2-7, is DTGVSQNPRHKITKRGQNVTFRCDPISEHNRLYWYRQTLGQGPEFLTYFQNEAQLEKSRLLSDRFSAERPKGSFSTLEIQRTEQGDSAMYLCASSLARRPTGSYEQYFGPGTRLTVT.